This T cell receptor (beta chain) was identified in a study of cytomegalovirus exposure and HLA in healthy donors. Whole-study context: An early data release held around 80 million unique TCRs from HLA-typed donors. Regarding the study as a whole: Sequencing likely generated an artifact that appeared as a cluster of highly shared sequence variants. In a later analysis, V- and J-gene trimming of beta chains associated with a DCLRE1C missense variant, replicated independently. Investigators reported approximately 170 TCR beta chains as tied to cytomegalovirus.

With respect to this clone: What it recognizes is unknown.

Germline CDR1 reads MNHEY; CDR2 reads SVGAGI. This CDR3 comprises 14 residues. The ends were cut back, 8 bases at V and 3 bases at J, with 17 bases in the middle. The PCR ran on 60 Vbeta and 13 Jbeta primers. Measured with immunoSEQ multiplex PCR; TCRdb has only the in-frame clones, and not every one. The sample carries about 160,000 clones, around 74% recorded once. The TCR sequence derives from a female donor in good health and CMV-seronegative. Sequenced input: PBMCs. The chain recombines TRBV6-5 with TRBJ2-7; tentative D call: TRBD2 (5 bases). The CDR3 sequence is CASRKDRDYYEQYF. The CDR3 DNA follows: TGTGCCAGCCGTAAGGACCGGGATTACTACGAGCAGTACTTC.